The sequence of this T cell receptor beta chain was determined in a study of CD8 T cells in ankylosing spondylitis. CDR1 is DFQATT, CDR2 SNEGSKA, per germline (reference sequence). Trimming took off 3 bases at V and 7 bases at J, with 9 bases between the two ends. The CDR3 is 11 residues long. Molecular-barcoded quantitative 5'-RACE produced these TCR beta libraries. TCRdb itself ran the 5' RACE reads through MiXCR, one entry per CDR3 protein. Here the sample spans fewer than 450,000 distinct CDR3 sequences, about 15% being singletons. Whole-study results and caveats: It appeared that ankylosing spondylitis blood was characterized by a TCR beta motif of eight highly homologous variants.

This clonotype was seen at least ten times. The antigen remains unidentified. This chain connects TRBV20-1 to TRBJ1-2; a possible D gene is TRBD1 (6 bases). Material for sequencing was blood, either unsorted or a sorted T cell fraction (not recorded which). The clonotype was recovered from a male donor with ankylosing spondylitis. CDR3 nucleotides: TGCAGTGCTAGGTGGGGGGCTGGCTACACCTTC. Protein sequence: CSARWGAGYTF.